This record concerns one TCR beta chain sequence. TCRdb's table, derived via immunoSEQ multiplex PCR, lists solely in-frame clones and lacks some. The profile covers about half a million clones, with 77% appearing a single time and around 12% taken by the ten largest. This entry comes from a study of shared clonotypes between healthy human individuals. The wider study: A couple of female and three male donors aged 18 to 49 were enrolled.

The CDR3 is made up of 15 amino acids. The ends lost 4 bases at V and 8 bases at J; junction bases unmatched: 10. Germline CDR1 is LNHDA and CDR2 is SQIVND (reference sequence). The chain employs TRBV19 and TRBJ2-1; 8 bases are shared with TRBD2. The material sequenced was PBMCs. The TCR sequence derives from a woman between 40 and 55 years old in good health. Some clones in this sample may be carry-over from other donors' samples. CDR3 in DNA: TGTGCCAGTAGTAGCCGCAGCGGGAGTAGGGATGAGCAGTTCTTC. Its protein product is CASSSRSGSRDEQFF.